These 4 T cell receptor beta chains originate from one sample sequenced in a study of cytomegalovirus exposure and HLA in healthy donors. A multiplex PCR was run with 60 Vbeta primers and 13 Jbeta primers. Clones were sequenced by immunoSEQ multiplex PCR, and TCRdb holds only the in-frame ones, with some missing. The sample has some 130,000 clones; over 60% are singletons. Sequenced sample: PBMCs. The receptors were sampled from a female donor in good health and CMV-seropositive.

J is TRBJ1-5 and V is TRBV7-2; the D gene is possibly TRBD1 (6 bases). This CDR3 has 15 amino acids. The germline gives CDR1 SGHTA, CDR2 FQGNSA. V lost 5 bases, J lost 10 bases, and 21 bases lay in between. Here the CDR3 DNA reads TGTGCCAGCAGCGCCTCCGCGAACTACAGGGAACCCCAGCATTTT. Its protein product is CASSASANYREPQHF.

CDR3 nucleotides: TGCAGCGTTGGGCTACTAGTACGTGATACGCAGTATTTT. It translates to CSVGLLVRDTQYF. The genes are TRBV29-1 and TRBJ2-3; possible D gene TRBD2, 5 bases. This CDR3 has 13 residues. Looked up from germline, CDR1 is SQVTM and CDR2 is ANQGSEA. Trimming took off 4 bases at V and 6 bases at J, with 14 bases between the two ends.

This clone appeared a single time. This sequence joins TRBV6-5 and TRBJ1-2; tentatively, D is TRBD1 (6 bases). CDR3 length equals 14 residues. CDR1 is MNHEY and CDR2 is SVGAGI in the germline V gene. V was clipped by 2 bases and J by 8 bases, with 15 bases between them. This CDR3 reads CASSYRGSQGGYTF. In DNA, the CDR3 is TGTGCCAGCAGTTACCGCGGAAGCCAGGGGGGCTACACCTTC.

This rearrangement joins TRBV7-6 to TRBJ2-1, with TRBD2 matching over 7 bases. The CDR3 contains 15 residues. The V gene's germline CDR1 is SGHVS and CDR2 FNYEAQ. V lost 5 bases to trimming and J lost 6 bases; unmatched junction nucleotides: 10. The CDR3 loop is CASSLRLAEPNEQFF. The CDR3 DNA sequence: TGTGCCAGCAGCCTACGGCTAGCGGAACCCAATGAGCAGTTCTTC.